The source of this TCR beta chain is a study of T cell repertoires in cytomegalovirus infection. On the study more broadly: Selected CMV epitopes included recently identified HLA-C-restricted ones as well as well-studied HLA-B-restricted ones. Findings and caveats of the study: Summed public TCR beta family frequency identified CMV carriers bearing the relevant HLA.

This clonotype was counted ten times or more. Antigen unknown. From the reads, TCRdb called clonotypes with MiXCR, one entry per CDR3 protein. Here the sample spans around 100,000 distinct CDR3 sequences, 30% to 35% being singletons. The TCR was taken from a human donor in good health (CMV status not recorded). Some clones in this sample may be carry-over from other donors' samples. The sequencing used CD8+ T cells from cultured PBMCs, collected from culture after CMV antigen stimulation.

The CDR3 DNA sequence: TGTGCCAGCAGTTACGCTGGGGGATGGAACACTGAAGCTTTCTTT. It is translated as CASSYAGGWNTEAFF. The J gene is TRBJ1-1, the V gene TRBV6-6, with a tentative D call TRBD1 (5 bases). From germline, CDR1 is MNHNY and CDR2 SVGAGI (reference sequence). The CDR3 extends over 15 amino acids. Trimming left V 2 bases short and J 1 base short, with 11 bases between.